This T cell receptor (beta chain) appears in the sequencing data of a study of shared T cell receptors in the human thymus. The CDR3 contains 17 residues. With 0 bases clipped from V and 1 base from J, the junction kept 7 bases outside the gene matches. CDR1 LGHNA and CDR2 YSLEER come from the germline V gene. The table came from immunoSEQ multiplex PCR; TCRdb's copy has only in-frame clones and leaves some out. The sample yields hundreds of thousands of clones, roughly 86% seen once. These data are also associated with another study on human thymus T cells. That report adds: Resected material from corrective heart surgery provided the thymus tissue analysed. Unrelated individuals were reported by related research to share highly overlapping thymic repertoires.

V and J are TRBV4-3 and TRBJ2-5; 8 nucleotides match TRBD1. This TCR was sampled from a boy in the first two years of life with a congenital heart defect. What was sequenced was thymocytes. The DNA for the CDR3 is TGCGCCAGCAGCCAAGACTCGCCGGGACAGGCCCAAGAGACCCAGTACTTC. Translating gives CASSQDSPGQAQETQYF.